The 9 T cell receptor beta chains reported below all come from one sample, sequenced in a study of T-cell memory formation after mild COVID-19 (TCRdb year 2021). The library relied on 5' RACE. This sample was sequenced with an Illumina NovaSeq 6000. TCRdb cleaned the public reads at Q25 with fastp, built clones with MiXCR and kept in-frame beta chains. Merged by CDR3 protein, the rows form single entries marked with the most common genes and DNA. The sample has 300,000 to 400,000 distinct CDR3 sequences on record, 12% to 15% of them singletons. Clones ranked in the top ten supply 20% to 25% of the sample. The sample consisted of PBMCs or a T cell subset sorted from them (not recorded which). The receptors stem from a man between 18 and 35 years old who had mild COVID-19 (a few samples of this study predate the infection). The sample titles of this study are shuffled in the database, so cell type and time point are left out; the donor was told from shared clones.

In its sample, this clonotype was seen many times. V is TRBV10-2 and J is TRBJ2-3; maybe TRBD1 (5 bases). This CDR3 comprises 13 residues. CDR1 and CDR2 (germline): WSHSY, SAAADI. Trimming stripped 4 bases from V and 2 bases from J, with 7 bases between. CDR3 region: CASSGQPTDTQYF. The CDR3 nucleotides are TGCGCCAGCAGTGGACAGCCCACAGATACGCAGTATTTT.

The sample holds a few counts of this clonotype. The genes are TRBV12-3 or TRBV12-4 and TRBJ2-7, with D perhaps matching TRBD1 (6 bases). Trimming took off 2 bases at V and 3 bases at J, with 11 bases between the two ends. This CDR3 has 14 residues. In DNA, the CDR3 is TGTGCCAGCAGTTTAAGGGACACGGACTACGAGCAGTACTTC. Translation gives CASSLRDTDYEQYF.

This clonotype has more than one count but fewer than ten. V gene TRBV15 combines with J gene TRBJ2-3; 7 bases match TRBD1. CDR1 and CDR2 (germline): LNHNV, YYDKDF (reference sequence). The CDR3 extends over 13 amino acids. V lost 3 bases to trimming and J lost 6 bases; unmatched junction nucleotides: 3. The chain's CDR3 is CATSSNRGDTQYF. The CDR3 coding sequence is TGTGCCACCAGCAGTAACAGGGGTGATACGCAGTATTTT.

The chain combines TRBV6-2 or TRBV6-3 with TRBJ1-2; a possible D gene is TRBD1 (5 bases). Trimming removed 6 bases from V and 5 bases from J, with 19 bases in between. CDR1 is MNHEY and CDR2 is SVGEGT in the germline V gene. The CDR3 length is 15 residues. The CDR3 DNA reads as TGTGCCAGCAGCCGACACGGGACGGATTTTTATGGCTACACCTTC. It encodes CASSRHGTDFYGYTF.

This clonotype has only a few counts. V usage is TRBV21-1 and J usage is TRBJ2-3; the table gives TRBD1 as D, unverified against the DNA. TRBV21-1 constitutes a pseudogene. This CDR3 is built from 15 residues. In nucleotides, the CDR3 is TGTGCCAGCAGCGGGCAGGGGTCTAGCACAGATACGCAGTATTTT. Translated, it gives CASSGQGSSTDTQYF.

This clonotype was found a few times. This chain uses TRBV28 with TRBJ2-1, with 9 positions matching TRBD1. Trimming took 6 bases from V and 1 from J; bases not matched to a gene: 10. CDR3 length: 17 amino acids. The germline CDR1 and CDR2 sequences are MDHEN and SYDVKM. The CDR3 nucleotides are TGTGCCAGCAGCCGCCCCTCTGGACAGGGGTCCTACAATGAGCAGTTCTTC. It yields the protein CASSRPSGQGSYNEQFF.

Only a few counts were recorded for this clonotype. The chain links TRBV4-1 to TRBJ2-3; D is perhaps TRBD2 (7 bases). CDR1 MGHRA and CDR2 YSYEKL come from the germline V gene. CDR3 length equals 18 residues. Trimming removed 0 bases from V and 4 bases from J, with 20 bases in between. The CDR3 region is CASSQDPTGGATADTQYF. The CDR3 nucleotides are TGCGCCAGCAGCCAAGATCCCACGGGGGGCGCAACAGCAGATACGCAGTATTTT.

In this sample, this clonotype turned up many times. The chain employs TRBV7-2 and TRBJ2-2; D is perhaps TRBD2 (6 bases). Per germline, CDR1 SGHTA and CDR2 FQGNSA. The CDR3 is 14 residues long. The V and J ends lost 5 bases and 4 bases respectively, with 11 bases between them. CDR3 DNA sequence: TGTGCCAGCAGCCACCTGGGAGGCACCGGGGAGCTGTTTTTT. This encodes CASSHLGGTGELFF.

The chain uses TRBV9 and TRBJ2-7; 8 bases align to TRBD2. Unmatched junction bases numbered 7, after V lost 0 bases and J lost 2 bases. This CDR3 is 16 amino acids long. CDR1 SGDLS and CDR2 YYNGEE come from the germline V gene. The CDR3 region is CASSVEPSGLTYEQYF. CDR3 nucleotide sequence: TGTGCCAGCAGCGTAGAGCCTAGCGGGTTAACCTACGAGCAGTACTTC.